This is a list of T cell receptor beta chains from one sample in a study of T cells in Graves' hyperthyroidism and ophthalmopathy. Each CDR3 protein gets one entry after TCRdb re-called the multiplex PCR reads with MiXCR. The top ten clones hold roughly 8.5% of a sample with about 290,000 distinct CDR3 sequences, more than 10% of them seen once. Sequencing was carried out using blood. Every receptor here comes from a woman aged 30 to 39 with Graves' hyperthyroidism that later progressed to Graves' ophthalmopathy. The conserved cysteine and the conserved F or W are not part of the CDR3 here.

TRBJ1-2 TRBV11-2 ASSYLTFDGYT
TRBJ1-5 TRBV7-9 ASSLGAAEPQH
TRBJ1-1 TRBV11-2 ASSLGSYTEAF
TRBJ1-6 TRBV10-3 ATTQPTGEESPLH
TRBJ2-3 TRBV10-3 AISSTSGADTQY
TRBJ1-2 TRBV30 AGGGGRRSNYGYT
TRBJ1-2 TRBV3-1 ASSQDFGSPREWIA
TRBJ1-4 TRBV3-1 ASSQGLGQGNEKLF
TRBJ1-3 TRBV5-1 ASSPSLSSGNTIY
TRBJ2-5 TRBV7-3 ASSLTLTSGKETQY
TRBJ2-3 TRBV14 ASSQGLALSTDTQY
TRBJ2-1 TRBV2 ASSEALRGAGGYNEQF
TRBJ1-6 TRBV2 ASSEASTGPSPLH
TRBJ2-6 TRBV5-1 ASSNQISGANVLT
TRBJ1-1 TRBV30 AWGGYTEAF
TRBJ2-7 TRBV5-1 ASRPGSLSGYEQY
TRBJ1-2 TRBV4-3 ASSQAQHRGQGYT
TRBJ1-5 TRBV4-1 ASSLSGEVGQPQH
TRBJ2-3 TRBV29-1 SVDRDRGHGDTQY
TRBJ2-6 TRBV28 ASSLRRSNGANVLT
TRBJ2-1 TRBV6-1 AIDRGARQSAYNEQF
TRBJ2-7 TRBV6-2/TRBV6-3 ASSGTGTSVHEQY
TRBJ1-6 TRBV30 AWSAQLDSPLH
TRBJ2-2 TRBV18 ASSPRFGRGTGELF
TRBJ2-7 TRBV20-1 SASWAPSPGLAPYEQY
TRBJ1-1 TRBV24-1 ATSDSGGGNTEAF
TRBJ1-3 TRBV6-5 ASSYGPSSGNTIY
TRBJ2-1 TRBV27 ASSPRGQVYNEQF
TRBJ1-1 TRBV28 ASNGSFGQPMNTEAF
TRBJ1-1 TRBV18 ASSPRYTGEAF
TRBJ1-4 TRBV5-1 ASSLGWDRRNEKLF
TRBJ2-7 TRBV7-6 ASSDGASGAYEQY
TRBJ1-2 TRBV20-1 SAPVLESKGYT
TRBJ1-1 TRBV3-2 ASSQEEENTEAF
TRBJ1-5 TRBV6-2/TRBV6-3 ASSGGGPSNQPQH
TRBJ1-1 TRBV19 ASSGMNTEAF
TRBJ2-5 TRBV5-1 ASSLGRGLEGETQY
TRBJ2-1 TRBV27 ASSSGLANEQF
TRBJ1-4 TRBV15 ATTPDRGRANEKLF
TRBJ1-5 TRBV12-3/TRBV12-4 ASGVGQPQH
TRBJ2-5 TRBV3-1 ASSQRRGAETQY
TRBJ1-1 TRBV6-1 ASSERDRAEAF
TRBJ1-1 TRBV18 ASSSVGGPNTEAF
TRBJ2-5 TRBV15 ATSREPVPMEETQY
TRBJ1-1 TRBV2 ARDPGSGAF
TRBJ1-2 TRBV27 ASSRTLTGVSWYGYT
TRBJ2-7 TRBV2 ASSEALWGSDLSYEQY
TRBJ1-1 TRBV28 ASSSYIAPEAF
TRBJ2-1 TRBV6-1 ASTRGGSSYNEQF
TRBJ1-5 TRBV20-1 SAGGLESNQPQH
TRBJ2-3 TRBV20-1 SAREKGAWDTQY
TRBJ2-1 TRBV9 ASNEVGLAGVNYNEQF
TRBJ1-1 TRBV3-1 ASSQGPRPTEAF
TRBJ2-1 TRBV4-3 ASSQDGGTMNEQF
TRBJ2-7 TRBV7-9 ASSLYNVGTQSYGQY
TRBJ1-1 TRBV28 ASSPGGPPDTEAF
TRBJ2-3 TRBV5-1 ASSLVSGRATDTQY
TRBJ2-1 TRBV27 ASSLGLAGGLNEQF
TRBJ2-7 TRBV28 ASSDARYYLYEQY
TRBJ2-2 TRBV7-6 ASSLGPSGGELF